Below are 17 T cell receptor beta chains sequenced from a single sample in a study of cytomegalovirus exposure and HLA in healthy donors. 13 Jbeta primers and 60 Vbeta primers were used for the PCR. TCRdb's copy holds only in-frame clones and misses some; the assay was immunoSEQ multiplex PCR. The sample holds 270,000 or so clones, 86% seen once. The material sequenced was PBMCs. The receptors were gathered from a man aged 35-49 years in good health and CMV-seropositive.

This clone appeared once. The DNA for the CDR3 is TGTGCCACCAGCAGCAGGGTAACGTCCTACGAGCAGTACTTC. This sequence encodes CATSSRVTSYEQYF. The chain couples TRBV15 to TRBJ2-7; D is perhaps TRBD1 (5 bases). Trimming shortened V by 3 bases and J by 1 base, and 10 bases separated the two germline ends. This CDR3 is built from 14 residues. Germline loops: CDR1 LNHNV, CDR2 YYDKDF (reference sequence). The full variable domain, in which reference TRBV15 and TRBJ2-7 provide the parts outside the CDR3, is DAMVIQNPRYQVTQFGKPVTLSCSQTLNHNVMYWYQQKSSQAPKLLFHYYDKDFNNEADTPDNFQSRRPNTSFCFLDIRSPGLGDTAMYLCATSSRVTSYEQYFGPGTRLTVT.

J is TRBJ2-5 and V is TRBV11-2; 9 bases are shared with TRBD2. The germline V gene has CDR1 SGHAT and CDR2 FQNNGV. The CDR3 length is 15 residues. Germline trimming cut 4 bases from V and 7 bases from J; bases unmatched to any gene: 10. CDR3 DNA sequence: TGTGCCAGCAGCTATCGGCGGGAGGGCCCGGGGACCCAGTACTTC. It translates to CASSYRREGPGTQYF.

Of note for this clone: Mismatch with germline at one junction end may stem from a read error. The genes are TRBV7-9 and TRBJ2-7, with 7 bases identical to TRBD1. Per the germline V gene, CDR1 is SEHNR and CDR2 is FQNEAQ (reference sequence). This CDR3 is 15 amino acids long. For the CDR3, the DNA is TGTGCCAGCAGCTTACACAGGGGAACCTCCCACGAGCAGTACTTC. Encoded protein: CASSLHRGTSHEQYF.

The J gene is TRBJ1-2, the V gene TRBV4-1, with D hard to call. Germline V CDR1 and CDR2: MGHRA, YSYEKL. V gave up 1 base and J gave up 3 bases, with 6 bases separating them. This CDR3 spans 13 amino acids. Here the CDR3 reads CASSQASYYGYTF. CDR3 coding DNA: TGCGCCAGCAGCCAAGCTTCGTACTATGGCTACACCTTC.

This chain joins TRBV27 and TRBJ1-5; TRBD1 matches 8 bases. The CDR3 runs 15 residues. Losses at the gene ends were 6 bases for V and 2 bases for J; bases not matched to a gene: 6. Germline CDR1 and CDR2: MNHEY and SMNVEV (reference sequence). The CDR3 region has the DNA TGTGCCAGCAGCTCAGGGGGCTGGGGCAATCAGCCCCAGCATTTT. The encoded protein is CASSSGGWGNQPQHF.

The V gene is TRBV27, the J gene TRBJ2-3; 8 bases line up with TRBD1. The trim removed 5 bases at V and 2 bases at J, leaving 9 bases unmatched. This CDR3 region has 16 residues. Germline V gives CDR1 MNHEY, CDR2 SMNVEV (reference sequence). CDR3 region: CASSQPGTGDTDTQYF. The CDR3 DNA follows: TGTGCCAGCAGTCAACCCGGGACAGGAGACACAGATACGCAGTATTTT.

The chain recombines TRBV6-1 with TRBJ2-1, with 8 bases identical to TRBD2. This CDR3 comprises 13 residues. The germline gives CDR1 MNHNS, CDR2 SASEGT. The V segment lost 6 bases and the J segment 7 bases; nucleotides outside the gene matches: 5. CDR3 sequence: CASSQRGGNEQFF. The CDR3 nucleotides are TGTGCCAGCAGCCAACGGGGGGGGAATGAGCAGTTCTTC.

This clone occurred a few times. The J gene is TRBJ1-1, the V gene TRBV19, with D possibly matching TRBD1 (5 bases). CDR1 LNHDA and CDR2 SQIVND come from the germline V gene (reference sequence). The CDR3 is 11 amino acids. V shed 3 bases and J shed 11 bases, with 10 bases lying between them. Written as DNA, the CDR3 is TGTGCCAGTAGTATCGACAGTCGCGCTTTCTTT. Amino acid sequence: CASSIDSRAFF.

This clone was seen a single time. This sequence joins TRBV2 and TRBJ1-5; the match to TRBD1 covers 8 bases. CDR1 and CDR2 (germline): SNHLY, FYNNEI. With V trimmed by 2 bases and J by 5 bases, 2 bases remained unmatched. The CDR3 has 14 residues. The CDR3 protein is CASSEQGADQPQHF. The CDR3 nucleotides read TGTGCCAGCAGTGAACAGGGGGCAGATCAGCCCCAGCATTTT.

V is TRBV9 and J is TRBJ1-1; D remains unclear. V was trimmed by 0 bases and J by 5 bases, leaving 11 bases between them. The CDR3 has 14 amino acids. The germline V gene has CDR1 SGDLS and CDR2 YYNGEE. CDR3 sequence: CASSVGGQWTEAFF. In DNA form, the CDR3 reads TGTGCCAGCAGCGTAGGAGGTCAGTGGACTGAAGCTTTCTTT.

CDR3 bases: TGTGCCAGCAGCGAGGGGTGGACCCAGACCGGGGAGCTGTTTTTT. This translates into CASSEGWTQTGELFF. The V call is TRBV9, the J call TRBJ2-2, with a weak D call TRBD1 (5 bases). With 3 bases removed from V and 5 bases from J, the gap between germline ends came to 14 bases. The CDR3 length is 15 residues. Germline V gene sequence: CDR1 SGDLS, CDR2 YYNGEE.

The chain has TRBV11-2 and TRBJ1-3; no clear D. This CDR3 is 14 amino acids long. The V and J ends lost 8 bases and 2 bases respectively, with 13 bases between them. The germline CDR1 and CDR2 sequences are SGHAT and FQNNGV. The CDR3 coding sequence is TGTGCCAGCCGCCGGCCGGCGGCTGGAAACACCATATATTTT. The encoded protein is CASRRPAAGNTIYF.

The chain recombines TRBV10-2 with TRBJ2-7; TRBD2 matches at 10 bases. Germline-derived CDR1 and CDR2 are WSHSY and SAAADI. Trimming at V came to 7 bases and at J to 5 bases, leaving 2 bases not matched to a gene. The CDR3 runs to 12 residues. CDR3 region: CASMGTSDEQYF. As DNA, the CDR3 is TGCGCCAGCATGGGGACTAGCGACGAGCAGTACTTC.

J is TRBJ1-1 and V is TRBV13; D is perhaps TRBD1 (5 bases). Germline V CDR1 and CDR2: PRHDT, FYEKMQ (reference sequence). V was trimmed by 5 bases and J by 0 bases, leaving 22 bases between them. The CDR3 is 18 residues long. In DNA form, the CDR3 reads TGTGCCAGCAGCCACCGATCCGGGGGTTCATCGTTGAACACTGAAGCTTTCTTT. Amino acids: CASSHRSGGSSLNTEAFF.

This clone was recorded once. The chain has TRBV14 and TRBJ1-2, with D hard to call. CDR1 is SGHDN, CDR2 FVKESK, per germline. The CDR3 covers 16 residues. Trimming removed 1 base at V and 1 base at J, with 13 bases between. The CDR3 DNA reads TGTGCCAGCAGCCAAGTCTCAGGACTAATTAACTATGGCTACACCTTC. This gives the protein CASSQVSGLINYGYTF.

The gene calls are TRBV7-8 and TRBJ2-3; a weak D match, TRBD2 (5 bases). CDR3 length: 18 amino acids. V lost 2 bases, J lost 0 bases, and 18 bases lay in between. CDR1 is SGHVS and CDR2 is FQNEAQ in the germline V gene. CDR3 protein: CASSLYPVASTSTDTQYF. In DNA, the CDR3 is TGTGCCAGCAGCTTATACCCTGTGGCTAGCACTAGCACAGATACGCAGTATTTT.

The V call is TRBV30, the J call TRBJ2-3, with 7 bases fitting TRBD2. This CDR3 has 15 residues. V shed 0 bases, J shed 0 bases, and the junction held 3 bases outside the gene matches. CDR1 GTSNPN and CDR2 SVGIG come from the germline V gene (reference sequence). CDR3 loop: CAWSVRGRSTDTQYF. Written as DNA, the CDR3 is TGTGCCTGGAGTGTACGCGGGAGAAGCACAGATACGCAGTATTTT.